This passage covers 21 T cell receptor beta chains from one sample sequenced in a study of CD8+CD57+ T cells in acquired aplastic anemia. Profiling that covered TCR beta VDJ and CDR3 relied on genomic DNA as its template. TCRdb reprocessed the reads with MiXCR, giving one entry per CDR3 protein. Of around 51,000 distinct CDR3 sequences in the sample, about 73% are singletons; the top ten hold around 31%. Specimen: sorted CD4+, CD8+, or CD8+CD57+ T cells (not recorded which) from PBMCs. These TCRs come from a human donor in good health, serving as a control.

This clonotype has just one count. The chain joins TRBV5-6 to TRBJ2-1, with D maybe TRBD1 (6 bases). The CDR3 is 16 residues long. Per germline, CDR1 SGHDT and CDR2 YYEEEE. V was clipped by 4 bases and J by 0 bases, with 14 bases between them. CDR3 nucleotide sequence: TGTGCCAGCAGCGCCGACAGGATCAGCTCCTACAATGAGCAGTTCTTC. Translation: CASSADRISSYNEQFF.

The chain has TRBV29-1 and TRBJ1-1, with D maybe TRBD1 (5 bases). CDR3 length: 13 amino acids. Trimming pared 0 bases from V and 3 bases from J, leaving 8 bases between. The germline CDR1 and CDR2 sequences are SQVTM and ANQGSEA. CDR3 coding DNA: TGCAGCGTTGAAGATGGCAGGGACACTGAAGCTTTCTTT. Encoded protein: CSVEDGRDTEAFF.

V gene TRBV9 combines with J gene TRBJ1-5; maybe TRBD1 (5 bases). Between the trimmed V and J ends, which lost 3 bases and 7 bases, there was a span of 14 bases. The CDR3 loop spans 14 amino acids. The V gene's germline CDR1 is SGDLS and CDR2 YYNGEE. CDR3 nucleotides: TGTGCCAGCAGCGCGGGGCCCGCTGGGCAGCCCCAGCATTTT. It encodes CASSAGPAGQPQHF.

The chain has TRBV19 and TRBJ1-1; TRBD1 aligns across 7 bases. Losses at the gene ends were 3 bases for V and 0 bases for J; bases not matched to a gene: 10. CDR3 length equals 17 residues. Germline V CDR1 and CDR2: LNHDA, SQIVND (reference sequence). In nucleotides, the CDR3 is TGTGCCAGTAGTATGTGGGACAGAAAACTCGTGAACACTGAAGCTTTCTTT. Translated, it gives CASSMWDRKLVNTEAFF.

The rearrangement links TRBV15 to TRBJ2-7; D possibly corresponds to TRBD2 (6 bases). Trimming stripped 0 bases from V and 9 bases from J, with 12 bases between. The CDR3 consists of 13 residues. CDR1 is LNHNV and CDR2 is YYDKDF in the germline V gene (reference sequence). DNA for the CDR3: TGTGCCACCAGCAGAGAAGGGACTGGAGGGCAGTACTTC. Translation: CATSREGTGGQYF.

The sample holds many counts of this clonotype. This chain joins TRBV7-3 and TRBJ2-1; D uncertain. The length of the CDR3 is 15 residues. From germline, CDR1 is SGHTA and CDR2 FQGTGA. V was pared by 5 bases and J by 0 bases, with 11 bases between. The chain's CDR3 is CASSPIDSSYNEQFF. CDR3 sequence (DNA): TGTGCCAGCAGCCCAATAGATAGCTCCTACAATGAGCAGTTCTTC.

The V gene is TRBV29-1, the J gene TRBJ1-1, with 10 bases identical to TRBD1. V gave up 6 bases and J gave up 3 bases; unmatched junction bases: 7. Germline CDR1 reads SQVTM; CDR2 reads ANQGSEA. The CDR3 consists of 14 residues. The DNA for the CDR3 is TGCAGCGTGACAGGGGGCCTATGGGACACTGAAGCTTTCTTT. Encoded protein: CSVTGGLWDTEAFF.

The rearrangement uses TRBV15 and TRBJ2-7, with D possibly matching TRBD1 (5 bases). This CDR3 has 14 residues. V lost 1 base, J lost 5 bases, and 12 bases lay in between. Per germline, CDR1 LNHNV and CDR2 YYDKDF (reference sequence). CDR3 region: CATSRGQVGDEQYF. As DNA, the CDR3 is TGTGCCACCAGCAGAGGTCAGGTAGGGGACGAGCAGTACTTC.

The rearrangement links TRBV29-1 to TRBJ2-5; perhaps D is TRBD1 or TRBD2 (5 bases each). Germline CDR1 is SQVTM and CDR2 is ANQGSEA. V was shortened by 7 bases and J by 5 bases, with 14 bases between the two germline ends. The CDR3 is 12 residues long. For the CDR3, the DNA is TGCAGCGGAGGGGTAGCGAGGGAGACCCAGTACTTC. Its protein is CSGGVARETQYF. Full variable domain (rest looked up from reference TRBV29-1 and TRBJ2-5): SAVISQKPSRDICQRGTSLTIQCQVDSQVTMMFWYRQQPGQSLTLIATANQGSEATYESGFVIDKFPISRPNLTFSTLTVSNMSPEDSSIYLCSGGVARETQYFGPGTRLLVL.

At least ten counts were recorded for this clonotype. Compared with germline, one end of the junction differs, possibly owing to a read error. This chain uses TRBV5-1 with TRBJ1-2, with D tentatively TRBD1 (6 bases). The CDR3 is 13 residues long. CDR1 and CDR2 from the germline V gene are SGHRS and YFSETQ. The CDR3 coding sequence is TGCGCCAGCAACTTGGACAGTAACTATGGCTACACCTTC. Translation gives CASNLDSNYGYTF.

V gene TRBV11-1 combines with J gene TRBJ2-1; D not resolved. V was trimmed by 5 bases and J by 5 bases, leaving 13 bases between them. Germline CDR1 SGHAT, CDR2 FQDESV (reference sequence). The CDR3 length is 14 residues. The CDR3: CASSQVHSNNEQFF. CDR3 sequence (DNA): TGTGCCAGCAGCCAAGTTCACAGCAACAATGAGCAGTTCTTC.

V is TRBV15 and J is TRBJ1-2; 7 nucleotides match TRBD1. Germline V lookup: CDR1 LNHNV, CDR2 YYDKDF (reference sequence). The CDR3 consists of 14 residues. J was trimmed by 5 bases and V by 3 bases; bases with no gene match: 6. The chain's CDR3 is CATSRAGQRYGYTF. Written as DNA, the CDR3 is TGTGCCACCAGCAGGGCGGGACAGAGGTATGGCTACACCTTC.

This clonotype was counted once. CDR3 loop: CASSQPGQGETQYF. The CDR3 DNA reads as TGCGCCAGCAGCCAACCGGGACAGGGGGAGACCCAGTACTTC. J is TRBJ2-5 and V is TRBV4-3; TRBD1 matches at 10 bases. V was pared by 2 bases and J by 5 bases, with 2 bases of the junction left unmatched. This CDR3 has 14 residues. Germline CDR1 and CDR2: LGHNA and YSLEER.

The chain uses TRBV10-3 and TRBJ2-3, with 11 nucleotides matching TRBD2. The germline gives CDR1 ENHRY, CDR2 SYGVKD. Trimming at V came to 10 bases and at J to 9 bases, leaving 18 bases not matched to a gene. The CDR3 consists of 16 residues. The CDR3 coding sequence is TGTGCCAGCAGATCACTAGCGGGAGAATCCACAGGGACGCAGTATTTT. It codes for CASRSLAGESTGTQYF.

The V and J genes are TRBV10-3 and TRBJ1-4; TRBD1 matches 7 bases. V shed 6 bases, J shed 3 bases, and the junction held 7 bases outside the gene matches. CDR3 length: 15 amino acids. The germline gives CDR1 ENHRY, CDR2 SYGVKD. The CDR3 here is CAIRKGGGSNEKLFF. In nucleotides, the CDR3 is TGTGCCATCAGGAAAGGGGGCGGATCTAATGAAAAACTGTTTTTT.

This clonotype appeared many times. The rearrangement uses TRBV13 and TRBJ2-7, with D hard to call. The CDR3 is 15 amino acids. Germline V gene lookup returns CDR1 PRHDT and CDR2 FYEKMQ (reference sequence). V lost 3 bases and J lost 0, with 12 bases in between. CDR3 amino acids: CASSLEGSSSYEQYF. Here the CDR3 DNA reads TGTGCCAGCAGCTTGGAAGGATCGAGCTCCTACGAGCAGTACTTC. The full variable domain, its missing parts supplied by reference TRBV13 and TRBJ2-7, is AAGVIQSPRHLIKEKRETATLKCYPIPRHDTVYWYQQGPGQDPQFLISFYEKMQSDKGSIPDRFSAQQFSDYHSELNMSSLELGDSALYFCASSLEGSSSYEQYFGPGTRLTVT.

V is TRBV7-9 and J is TRBJ2-7, with TRBD1 identical over 7 bases. The ends lost 5 bases at V and 4 bases at J; junction bases unmatched: 8. The CDR3 runs 14 residues. Germline lookup yields CDR1 SEHNR and CDR2 FQNEAQ (reference sequence). CDR3 in DNA: TGTGCCAGCAGCGACCGGGACAGAGAGTACGAGCAGTACTTC. This encodes CASSDRDREYEQYF.

In its sample, this clonotype was seen many times. The chain links TRBV5-5 to TRBJ2-5, with D perhaps matching TRBD1 (5 bases). Between the trimmed V and J ends, which lost 4 bases and 0 bases, there was a span of 10 bases. There are 14 residues in the CDR3. CDR1 is SGHKS and CDR2 is YYEKEE in the germline V gene (reference sequence). The DNA for the CDR3 is TGTGCCAGCAGCCCCCGACAGTACCAAGAGACCCAGTACTTC. It is translated as CASSPRQYQETQYF.

This chain joins TRBV2 and TRBJ2-7; possible D gene TRBD1, 6 bases. This CDR3 contains 19 residues. Per the germline V gene, CDR1 is SNHLY and CDR2 is FYNNEI. The V gene lost 5 bases and the J gene lost 5 bases, with 31 bases spanning the gap. This chain's CDR3 is CASSHPTGDVGNQPHEQYF. The CDR3 DNA reads as TGTGCCAGCAGTCACCCGACAGGAGATGTGGGCAATCAGCCCCACGAGCAGTACTTC.

The chain joins TRBV12-3 or TRBV12-4 to TRBJ1-1, with D unclear. The CDR3 extends over 14 amino acids. V was pared by 5 bases and J by 0 bases, with 10 bases between. CDR3: CASSQVYLNTEAFF. Written as DNA, the CDR3 is TGTGCCAGCAGTCAGGTATACCTGAACACTGAAGCTTTCTTT.

This clonotype appeared once. This chain connects TRBV25-1 to TRBJ1-4; possibly TRBD1 for D (6 bases). The germline CDR1 and CDR2 sequences are MGHDK and SYGVNS. V lost 3 bases, J lost 5 bases, and 13 bases lay in between. The CDR3 extends over 15 amino acids. CDR3 sequence: CASSENGGRNEKLFF. CDR3 nucleotides: TGTGCCAGCAGTGAGAATGGGGGCCGCAATGAAAAACTGTTTTTT.